Sequencing of this T cell receptor (beta chain) was carried out in a study of PD-1 blockade in classical Hodgkin lymphoma. Time point here: cycle 4 day 1 (C4D1), after 6 weeks of nivolumab. Relapses following autologous stem cell transplantation were seen in all patients, with brentuximab vedotin exposure varying. The assay was immunoSEQ multiplex PCR, and TCRdb's table has in-frame clones only and misses some. The sample lists 11,000 to 15,000 clones; around 80% were seen once. The source is a human donor with classical Hodgkin lymphoma. This specimen was peripheral blood mononuclear cells (PBMCs), taken before the fourth cycle of nivolumab.

CDR3 residues: CASSPGGAGYGYTF. DNA of the CDR3: TGTGCCAGCAGCCCAGGGGGCGCGGGCTATGGCTACACCTTC. This chain links TRBV5-4 with TRBJ1-2, with 8 nucleotides matching TRBD1. CDR3 length: 14 amino acids. V dropped 4 bases and J dropped 4; count of bases not matched to a gene: 6. In germline, CDR1 is SGHNT, CDR2 YYREEE (reference sequence).